The 19 T cell receptor beta chains listed next were all sequenced from one sample in a study of blood T cells in healthy people across ages. A second PCR of roughly 7 to 11 cycles used a sample-barcoded 5' primer and a J-beta primer mix. MiXCR, run by TCRdb on the 5' RACE reads, gives a single entry per CDR3 protein. The data show a few hundred thousand distinct CDR3 sequences, approximately 52% seen once. Sequencing was carried out using blood. The receptor set was obtained from a man aged 60 to 69 in good health.

The DNA for the CDR3 is TGCAGCGTCCGGACAGTCTCAAACTATGGCTACACCTTC. Protein: CSVRTVSNYGYTF. V gene TRBV29-1 combines with J gene TRBJ1-2; a weak D match, TRBD1 (6 bases). This CDR3 spans 13 amino acids. Per the germline V gene, CDR1 is SQVTM and CDR2 is ANQGSEA. V shed 6 bases and J shed 2 bases, with 13 bases lying between them.

The chain recombines TRBV20-1 with TRBJ2-1; D is uncertain. Deletions cut 3 bases from V and 7 bases from J, with 13 bases between. CDR3 size: 13 residues. The germline V gene encodes CDR1 DFQATT and CDR2 SNEGSKA (reference sequence). The CDR3 protein is CSASRDAGNEQFF. The CDR3 DNA reads TGCAGTGCTAGTCGCGACGCAGGAAATGAGCAGTTCTTC.

The chain recombines TRBV7-2 with TRBJ2-6, with a weak D call TRBD2 (7 bases). With 7 bases removed from V and 0 bases from J, the gap between germline ends came to 19 bases. The CDR3 is made up of 18 amino acids. The V gene's germline CDR1 is SGHTA and CDR2 FQGNSA. The CDR3 is CASNIWGGANSGANVLTF. DNA for the CDR3: TGTGCCAGCAACATCTGGGGGGGGGCCAACTCTGGGGCCAACGTCCTGACTTTC.

The gene calls are TRBV5-1 and TRBJ2-5; 13 nucleotides align to TRBD2. Trimming removed 4 bases from V and 2 bases from J; junction bases left unmatched: 5. Germline CDR1 SGHRS, CDR2 YFSETQ. This CDR3 is 16 amino acids long. CDR3 in amino acids: CASSAGLAGKQETQYF. CDR3 nucleotides: TGCGCCAGCAGCGCGGGACTAGCGGGGAAACAAGAGACCCAGTACTTC. Filled out from reference TRBV5-1 and TRBJ2-5, the complete variable domain reads KAGVTQTPRYLIKTRGQQVTLSCSPISGHRSVSWYQQTPGQGLQFLFEYFSETQRNKGNFPGRFSGRQFSNSRSEMNVSTLELGDSALYLCASSAGLAGKQETQYFGPGTRLLVL.

The chain combines TRBV30 with TRBJ2-4; D possibly matches TRBD1 or TRBD2 (6 bases each). V was pared by 4 bases and J by 0 bases, with 13 bases between. The CDR3 spans 15 residues. Germline assignment: CDR1 GTSNPN and CDR2 SVGIG (reference sequence). The CDR3 is CAWNPRGLAKNIQYF. The CDR3 coding sequence is TGTGCCTGGAATCCCCGGGGGCTAGCCAAAAACATTCAGTACTTC.

V usage is TRBV20-1 and J usage is TRBJ1-3, with TRBD1 identical over 11 bases. In germline, CDR1 is DFQATT, CDR2 SNEGSKA (reference sequence). J lost 8 bases, V lost 5 bases, and 5 bases had no gene match. The CDR3 covers 13 residues. CDR3: CSARTGGQDTIYF. CDR3 nucleotide sequence: TGCAGTGCTCGGACAGGGGGCCAGGACACCATATATTTT.

This clonotype was counted at least ten times. The CDR3 coding sequence is TGTGCCAGCAGCCGGGGGAATGAGCAGTTCTTC. Translation gives CASSRGNEQFF. V gene TRBV27 combines with J gene TRBJ2-1; TRBD2 might be the D (6 bases). This CDR3 has 11 amino acids. Germline assignment: CDR1 MNHEY and CDR2 SMNVEV (reference sequence). Trimming stripped 6 bases from V and 7 bases from J, with 7 bases between.

The chain joins TRBV6-5 to TRBJ1-2, with D maybe TRBD1 (5 bases). The CDR3 is made up of 14 amino acids. Germline V lookup: CDR1 MNHEY, CDR2 SVGAGI. Trimming removed 10 bases at V and 2 bases at J, with 17 bases between. Here the CDR3 reads CATKGTGPNYGYTF. As DNA, the CDR3 is TGTGCCACCAAAGGGACGGGCCCCAACTATGGCTACACCTTC.

For this clonotype: At one boundary the junction diverges from the germline segment, which might be a read error. The CDR3 loop reads CASSLVVGGQETQYF. For the CDR3, the DNA is TGTGCTAGCAGCTTAGTCGTGGGGGGGCAAGAGACCCAGTACTTC. The chain links TRBV7-7 to TRBJ2-5; 7 bases agree with TRBD2. The CDR3 runs to 15 residues. CDR1 is SSHAT, CDR2 FNYEAQ, per germline (reference sequence).

At least ten counts were recorded for this clonotype. Here the CDR3 DNA reads TGCGCCAGCAGCTGGGGGACGCCTGGGGCCAACGTCCTGACTTTC. Encoded protein: CASSWGTPGANVLTF. This sequence joins TRBV5-1 and TRBJ2-6, with D perhaps given as TRBD1 or TRBD2 (5 bases each). This CDR3 contains 15 residues. Germline V CDR1 and CDR2: SGHRS, YFSETQ. The germline V and J ends were trimmed by 3 bases and 2 bases, with 9 bases remaining between them.

This clonotype has a handful of counts. The chain has TRBV5-1 and TRBJ2-7; 9 bases match TRBD1. With V trimmed by 4 bases and J by 3 bases, 8 bases remained unmatched. This CDR3 contains 15 residues. Germline V lookup: CDR1 SGHRS, CDR2 YFSETQ. CDR3 bases: TGCGCCAGCAGCCGCGGGACAGGGAGCTTCTACGAGCAGTACTTC. Translated, it gives CASSRGTGSFYEQYF.

V and J are TRBV7-8 and TRBJ1-5; perhaps TRBD1 as D (5 bases). V dropped 0 bases and J dropped 6 bases, with 15 bases sitting between them. The CDR3 has 16 amino acids. In germline, CDR1 is SGHVS, CDR2 FQNEAQ. CDR3 loop: CASSLASGGRGQPQHF. The CDR3 nucleotides are TGTGCCAGCAGCTTAGCCTCTGGGGGACGGGGTCAGCCCCAGCATTTT.

The gene calls are TRBV28 and TRBJ2-2; D may be TRBD1 (5 bases). Between the trimmed V and J ends, which lost 6 bases and 0 bases, there was a span of 5 bases. Looked up from germline, CDR1 is MDHEN and CDR2 is SYDVKM. The CDR3 has 13 amino acids. The CDR3 sequence is CASRDTNTGELFF. As DNA, the CDR3 is TGTGCCAGCAGGGACACGAACACCGGGGAGCTGTTTTTT. The whole variable domain, remainder taken from reference TRBV28 and TRBJ2-2, is DVKVTQSSRYLVKRTGEKVFLECVQDMDHENMFWYRQDPGLGLRLIYFSYDVKMKEKGDIPEGYSVSREKKERFSLILESASTNQTSMYLCASRDTNTGELFFGEGSRLTVL.

The chain employs TRBV7-2 and TRBJ2-1; 11 nucleotides agree with TRBD2. V lost 5 bases to trimming and J lost 10 bases; unmatched junction nucleotides: 7. Germline V gives CDR1 SGHTA, CDR2 FQGNSA. The CDR3 is 14 amino acids. The CDR3 DNA sequence: TGTGCCAGCAGCCCTCTAGCGGGAGGATGGGAGCAGTTCTTC. Protein: CASSPLAGGWEQFF.

The chain employs TRBV14 and TRBJ2-1; D perhaps matches TRBD1 (5 bases). CDR3 length equals 16 residues. Germline CDR1 reads SGHDN; CDR2 reads FVKESK. V was trimmed by 4 bases and J by 2 bases, leaving 15 bases between them. The CDR3 DNA reads as TGTGCCAGCAGCCCCCCATCAGGGTTAGCCTACAATGAGCAGTTCTTC. Translated: CASSPPSGLAYNEQFF.

The chain carries TRBV9 and TRBJ2-7; D possibly uses TRBD1 or TRBD2 (6 bases each). The CDR3 is made up of 13 amino acids. V lost 3 bases and J lost 3, with 10 bases in between. In germline, CDR1 is SGDLS, CDR2 YYNGEE. CDR3 protein: CASSGKGGYEQYF. The CDR3 DNA is TGTGCCAGCAGCGGAAAGGGGGGCTACGAGCAGTACTTC.

This clonotype was seen more than once but under ten times. This chain uses TRBV20-1 with TRBJ2-5; 7 nucleotides match TRBD1. V shed 6 bases and J 2 bases; nucleotides not matched to a gene: 6. Germline CDR1 is DFQATT and CDR2 is SNEGSKA (reference sequence). The CDR3 length is 13 residues. DNA for the CDR3: TGCAGTGCCCAGGACAGGTGGCAAGAGACCCAGTACTTC. As protein: CSAQDRWQETQYF.

The rearrangement joins TRBV4-3 to TRBJ2-7; no clear D gene. This CDR3 is 14 amino acids long. V lost 0 bases and J 6 bases, leaving 12 bases between the germline ends. Germline loops: CDR1 LGHNA, CDR2 YSLEER. CDR3 coding DNA: TGCGCCAGCAGCCAAGAGATGCCGAGGAGCGAGCAGTACTTC. Protein product: CASSQEMPRSEQYF.

J is TRBJ2-5 and V is TRBV5-1; TRBD2 aligns across 8 bases. The CDR3 covers 15 residues. V lost 4 bases, J lost 5 bases, and 10 bases stayed unmatched. Germline assignment: CDR1 SGHRS and CDR2 YFSETQ. In nucleotides, the CDR3 is TGCGCCAGCAGCCTGACTAGCGTTTTAAGGGAGACCCAGTACTTC. Residues: CASSLTSVLRETQYF. Full variable domain (outside the CDR3, taken from reference TRBV5-1 and TRBJ2-5): KAGVTQTPRYLIKTRGQQVTLSCSPISGHRSVSWYQQTPGQGLQFLFEYFSETQRNKGNFPGRFSGRQFSNSRSEMNVSTLELGDSALYLCASSLTSVLRETQYFGPGTRLLVL.